These 26 T cell receptor beta chains came from one sample sequenced in a study of blood T cells in healthy people across ages. The use of a sample-barcoded 5' primer and a J-beta primer mix characterized a second PCR of 7 to 11 cycles. TCRdb ran MiXCR on the 5' RACE reads and lists one entry per CDR3 protein. Among 1.4 million to 1.5 million distinct CDR3 sequences, about 43% were seen once, and the ten largest hold 7.9%. The material sequenced was blood. The receptor set was obtained from a woman between 18 and 29 years old in good health.

This chain joins TRBV20-1 and TRBJ2-1; possible D gene TRBD2, 5 bases. The germline V gene has CDR1 DFQATT and CDR2 SNEGSKA (reference sequence). V was shortened by 3 bases and J by 2 bases, with 11 bases between the two germline ends. This CDR3 comprises 14 residues. The CDR3 sequence is CSASKPGTYNEQFF. In DNA form, the CDR3 reads TGCAGTGCTAGTAAGCCGGGAACCTACAATGAGCAGTTCTTC.

This clonotype was detected only a few times. The chain carries TRBV20-1 and TRBJ1-2; D is uncertain. The CDR3 contains 13 residues. Germline V gene data show CDR1 as DFQATT and CDR2 as SNEGSKA (reference sequence). Trimming removed 3 bases from V and 3 bases from J, with 11 bases in between. The CDR3 here is CSASGSPYYGYTF. The CDR3 DNA reads TGCAGTGCTAGCGGATCTCCCTACTATGGCTACACCTTC.

In this sample, this clonotype turned up a few times. The chain uses TRBV6-2 or TRBV6-3 and TRBJ2-3, with a tentative D call TRBD2 (6 bases). The CDR3 is 15 residues long. V lost 2 bases to trimming and J lost 2 bases, with 11 bases between them. Germline lookup yields CDR1 MNHEY and CDR2 SVGEGT. The CDR3 DNA reads TGTGCCAGCAGTTACGGGGCGGGGTACACAGATACGCAGTATTTT. Encoded protein: CASSYGAGYTDTQYF.

This chain connects TRBV7-8 to TRBJ2-3; a weak D match, TRBD2 (5 bases). Germline V gene data show CDR1 as SGHVS and CDR2 as FQNEAQ. The CDR3 spans 15 residues. The V gene lost 5 bases and the J gene lost 2 bases, with 14 bases spanning the gap. CDR3 in DNA: TGTGCCAGCAGCGCTAGCCCCCTCCTCACAGATACGCAGTATTTT. Protein sequence: CASSASPLLTDTQYF.

This clonotype was picked up many times. V is TRBV15 and J is TRBJ1-2; D is uncertain. CDR3 size: 13 residues. Germline loops: CDR1 LNHNV, CDR2 YYDKDF (reference sequence). Trimming cost V 5 bases and J 0 bases, with 7 bases left between them. The CDR3 region has the DNA TGTGCCACCAGCCCAGAACCTAACTATGGCTACACCTTC. Protein: CATSPEPNYGYTF.

In this sample, this clonotype turned up a few times. The CDR3 region is CATIGGGREQFF. The CDR3 DNA follows: TGTGCCACTATCGGGGGGGGAAGGGAGCAGTTCTTC. The V call is TRBV6-5, the J call TRBJ2-1; 8 nucleotides align to TRBD2. The CDR3 spans 12 residues. The trim removed 10 bases at V and 10 bases at J, leaving 9 bases unmatched. Looked up from germline, CDR1 is MNHEY and CDR2 is SVGAGI.

This sequence joins TRBV5-5 and TRBJ1-1; a weak D match, TRBD1 (5 bases). The CDR3 is 15 amino acids. Germline CDR1 and CDR2: SGHKS and YYEKEE (reference sequence). V lost 4 bases to trimming and J lost 6 bases, with 19 bases between them. CDR3 in amino acids: CASSPPVRGRPEAFF. CDR3 in DNA: TGTGCCAGCAGCCCGCCCGTGAGGGGTAGGCCTGAAGCTTTCTTT.

The chain links TRBV5-1 to TRBJ2-5, with D possibly being TRBD1 (6 bases). This CDR3 is built from 14 residues. Trimming took off 4 bases at V and 2 bases at J, with 12 bases between the two ends. Germline CDR1 is SGHRS and CDR2 is YFSETQ. Written as DNA, the CDR3 is TGCGCCAGCAGCCAACAGGGTCCTCAAGAGACCCAGTACTTC. Protein product: CASSQQGPQETQYF.

The table lists this clonotype with a few counts. The chain recombines TRBV12-3 or TRBV12-4 with TRBJ2-4; D remains unclear. V gave up 5 bases and J gave up 5 bases, with 7 bases separating them. The CDR3 contains 12 residues. In DNA form, the CDR3 reads TGTGCCAGCAGTAAGGGCGAAAACATTCAGTACTTC. Translation gives CASSKGENIQYF.

This clonotype was seen more than once but under ten times. The gene calls are TRBV5-1 and TRBJ2-7, with D possibly being TRBD1 (6 bases). Germline CDR1 is SGHRS and CDR2 is YFSETQ. The CDR3 contains 15 residues. The germline V and J ends were trimmed by 1 base and 4 bases, with 15 bases remaining between them. The CDR3 DNA reads TGCGCCAGCAGCTTGACGGGCAGGGGCTGGTACGAGCAGTACTTC. It translates to CASSLTGRGWYEQYF.

The chain carries TRBV5-1 and TRBJ1-1; TRBD1 matches at 7 bases. This CDR3 comprises 13 residues. The germline gives CDR1 SGHRS, CDR2 YFSETQ. Unmatched junction bases numbered 12, after V lost 4 bases and J lost 12 bases. CDR3 sequence reads: CASSPTPTGETFF. The CDR3 DNA reads as TGCGCCAGCAGCCCCACCCCTACAGGGGAAACTTTCTTT.

The rearrangement uses TRBV5-5 and TRBJ2-1; D gene uncertain. Germline CDR1 and CDR2: SGHKS and YYEKEE (reference sequence). Trimming shortened V by 2 bases and J by 5 bases, and 8 bases separated the two germline ends. The CDR3 spans 13 residues. CDR3: CASSLWRDNEQFF. CDR3 DNA: TGTGCCAGCAGCTTATGGAGAGACAATGAGCAGTTCTTC.

This clonotype turned up a few times. The rearrangement joins TRBV12-3 or TRBV12-4 to TRBJ1-5; maybe TRBD1 (5 bases). V shed 5 bases and J shed 4 bases, with 9 bases lying between them. The CDR3 runs to 13 residues. This CDR3 is CASSRQTNQPQHF. Here the CDR3 DNA reads TGTGCCAGCAGTAGACAGACGAATCAGCCCCAGCATTTT.

This clonotype has only a few counts. V and J are TRBV5-1 and TRBJ2-7; D ambiguous. This CDR3 comprises 16 residues. Germline values: CDR1 SGHRS, CDR2 YFSETQ. Trimming left V 0 bases short and J 2 bases short, with 15 bases between. This chain's CDR3 is CASSLGAGPEAYEQYF. DNA for the CDR3: TGCGCCAGCAGCTTGGGAGCAGGCCCAGAGGCCTACGAGCAGTACTTC.

Only a few counts were recorded for this clonotype. The chain recombines TRBV7-3 with TRBJ2-1, with no clear D. The V and J ends lost 5 bases and 8 bases respectively, with 7 bases between them. Germline V gene sequence: CDR1 SGHTA, CDR2 FQGTGA. This CDR3 spans 11 amino acids. The CDR3 sequence: CASSAGDEQFF. For the CDR3, the DNA is TGTGCCAGCAGCGCCGGCGATGAGCAGTTCTTC.

There are a few counts of this clonotype. V is TRBV11-2 and J is TRBJ2-1, with TRBD2 matching over 8 bases. Germline CDR1 SGHAT, CDR2 FQNNGV. Trimming cost V 0 bases and J 4 bases; bases outside gene matches: 5. The CDR3 has 16 amino acids. The CDR3 loop reads CASSLDPGGAYNEQFF. CDR3 coding DNA: TGTGCCAGCAGCTTAGATCCCGGGGGGGCTTACAATGAGCAGTTCTTC.

The V gene is TRBV20-1, the J gene TRBJ1-3; D is possibly TRBD1 (5 bases). Germline V gene lookup returns CDR1 DFQATT and CDR2 SNEGSKA (reference sequence). The CDR3 runs 15 residues. V dropped 0 bases and J dropped 2 bases, with 11 bases sitting between them. The CDR3 DNA sequence: TGCAGTGCTAGAGAGCCCGGGACTGCTGGAAACACCATATATTTT. It yields the protein CSAREPGTAGNTIYF.

V is TRBV12-3 or TRBV12-4 and J is TRBJ1-2, with D perhaps matching TRBD1 (5 bases). Trimming stripped 5 bases from V and 8 bases from J, with 18 bases between. There are 14 residues in the CDR3. CDR3 amino acids: CASSLSSGLLGYTF. CDR3 in DNA: TGTGCCAGCAGTCTATCATCGGGACTTCTGGGCTACACCTTC.

The V and J genes are TRBV7-2 and TRBJ1-2; D is unclear. The CDR3 has 14 amino acids. Looked up from germline, CDR1 is SGHTA and CDR2 is FQGNSA. With 1 base removed from V and 7 bases from J, the gap between germline ends came to 13 bases. This chain's CDR3 is CASSLGPGRAGYTF. The DNA for the CDR3 is TGTGCCAGCAGCTTAGGTCCGGGAAGGGCTGGCTACACCTTC.

This clonotype was observed a handful of times. This chain uses TRBV20-1 with TRBJ1-4; 9 bases line up with TRBD1. Germline V lookup: CDR1 DFQATT, CDR2 SNEGSKA (reference sequence). Trimming cost V 5 bases and J 5 bases; bases outside gene matches: 3. The CDR3 runs to 13 residues. The CDR3 DNA sequence: TGCAGTGCTGGAGGGACAGGGAATGAAAAACTGTTTTTT. The encoded protein is CSAGGTGNEKLFF.

The chain links TRBV14 to TRBJ2-3; D is ambiguous. Trimming took off 1 base at V and 5 bases at J, with 13 bases between the two ends. Germline V gives CDR1 SGHDN, CDR2 FVKESK. The CDR3 spans 15 residues. The CDR3 sequence is CASSQGLQVRDTQYF. The CDR3 DNA reads TGTGCCAGCAGCCAAGGGTTGCAGGTGAGAGATACGCAGTATTTT.

The chain recombines TRBV7-9 with TRBJ2-5, with 10 bases matching TRBD2. Germline CDR1 reads SEHNR; CDR2 reads FQNEAQ (reference sequence). Unmatched junction bases numbered 13, after V lost 5 bases and J lost 4 bases. The CDR3 spans 17 residues. CDR3 region: CASSTVSMGLATETQYF. The DNA for the CDR3 is TGTGCCAGCAGCACGGTCTCGATGGGACTAGCGACAGAGACCCAGTACTTC.

This chain uses TRBV5-4 with TRBJ2-5, with 15 bases that match TRBD2. V trimming: 6 bases; J trimming: 5 bases; junction bases outside the gene matches: 11. Germline V gives CDR1 SGHNT, CDR2 YYREEE (reference sequence). CDR3 length: 17 amino acids. CDR3 sequence reads: CASTPRTSGRARETQYF. The CDR3 DNA sequence: TGTGCCAGCACCCCACGGACTAGCGGGAGGGCCAGGGAGACCCAGTACTTC.

The J gene is TRBJ1-1, the V gene TRBV10-3; D is unclear. The germline V gene has CDR1 ENHRY and CDR2 SYGVKD. The CDR3 has 13 residues. V was pared by 3 bases and J by 7 bases, with 12 bases between. The chain's CDR3 is CAISDPAGLEAFF. In nucleotides, the CDR3 is TGTGCCATCAGTGACCCGGCAGGCCTTGAAGCTTTCTTT.

The CDR3 sequence is CAITPDNLGWNYGYTF. The CDR3 coding sequence is TGTGCCATCACACCTGATAATCTGGGGTGGAACTATGGCTACACCTTC. This chain links TRBV10-3 with TRBJ1-2; D not certain. CDR3 length equals 16 residues. V was cut by 7 bases and J by 2 bases, with 20 bases left in between. CDR1 is ENHRY, CDR2 SYGVKD, per germline.

This chain joins TRBV5-1 and TRBJ2-5; 8 bases agree with TRBD1. CDR3 length: 17 residues. After removal of 5 bases from V and 1 base from J, the junction contained 13 bases not matched to a gene. Germline values: CDR1 SGHRS, CDR2 YFSETQ. CDR3 DNA: TGCGCCAGCAGGGCAGGGGGCAACCAGGGCCCCCAAGAGACCCAGTACTTC. It specifies CASRAGGNQGPQETQYF.